This entry concerns a single T cell receptor beta chain. Its specificity is unknown. The source of the sample is a study of cytomegalovirus exposure and HLA in healthy donors. Overall study results and limits: It was reportedly the case that the classifier diagnosed cytomegalovirus status with high specificity and sensitivity.

PCR involved 60 Vbeta and 13 Jbeta primers. Repertoires were generated with immunoSEQ multiplex PCR, while TCRdb's copy carries only in-frame clones and drops some. The sample gives some 190,000 clones, about four fifths of which show up once; roughly 0.99% is in the top ten. The sample taken for sequencing was PBMCs. The origin of this receptor is a woman in her forties in good health and CMV-seronegative.

The CDR3 spells CSVEDLQGRGPETQYF. The CDR3 bases are TGCAGCGTTGAAGATCTGCAGGGAAGGGGCCCGGAGACCCAGTACTTC. The chain combines TRBV29-1 with TRBJ2-5, with D maybe TRBD1 (5 bases). The germline gives CDR1 SQVTM, CDR2 ANQGSEA. Trimming pared 0 bases from V and 5 bases from J, leaving 19 bases between. This CDR3 contains 16 residues. The complete variable domain, with remaining parts taken from reference TRBV29-1 and TRBJ2-5, reads SAVISQKPSRDICQRGTSLTIQCQVDSQVTMMFWYRQQPGQSLTLIATANQGSEATYESGFVIDKFPISRPNLTFSTLTVSNMSPEDSSIYLCSVEDLQGRGPETQYFGPGTRLLVL.